Shown below are 24 T cell receptor beta chains from a single sample sequenced in a study of shared clonotypes between healthy human individuals. TCRdb's copy holds only in-frame clones and misses some; the assay was immunoSEQ multiplex PCR. The sample lists about 870,000 clones, around 92% occurring once. Naive CD8 populations comprised CD45RO-negative cells positively selected for CCR7, excluding terminally differentiated effector memory CD45RA+ cells. The material sequenced was naive CD8+ T cells sorted from blood. The receptors originated from a man younger than 40 in good health.

The chain combines TRBV15 with TRBJ1-1, with D unclear. This CDR3 comprises 13 residues. V was shortened by 0 bases and J by 7 bases, with 9 bases between the two germline ends. The germline V gene has CDR1 LNHNV and CDR2 YYDKDF (reference sequence). CDR3 coding DNA: TGTGCCACCAGCAGAGATCAAGGTGGTGAAGCTTTCTTT. It specifies CATSRDQGGEAFF.

V is TRBV10-3 and J is TRBJ2-2; D is tentatively TRBD1 or TRBD2 (6 bases each). The CDR3 is made up of 15 amino acids. V lost 10 bases and J 3 bases, leaving 18 bases between the germline ends. Germline V gene sequence: CDR1 ENHRY, CDR2 SYGVKD. This CDR3 reads CASGMGAADTGELFF. In DNA form, the CDR3 reads TGTGCCAGCGGGATGGGGGCTGCCGACACCGGGGAGCTGTTTTTT.

The V and J genes are TRBV29-1 and TRBJ1-2, with TRBD1 identical over 7 bases. The CDR3 consists of 14 residues. After removal of 6 bases from V and 5 bases from J, the junction contained 12 bases not matched to a gene. Germline CDR1 is SQVTM and CDR2 is ANQGSEA. CDR3: CSVTTGDFRYGYTF. CDR3 coding DNA: TGCAGCGTGACTACAGGGGATTTTAGGTATGGCTACACCTTC.

This clone was counted a single time. The V call is TRBV7-2, the J call TRBJ2-7; 9 bases map to TRBD2. The CDR3 runs to 17 residues. CDR1 SGHTA and CDR2 FQGNSA come from the germline V gene. The V gene end was trimmed by 1 base and the J gene end by 5 bases; junction bases not matched to a gene: 12. CDR3 DNA: TGTGCCAGCAGCTTAGGTGGTAGCGGGAGACTATTAGACGAGCAGTACTTC. Translating gives CASSLGGSGRLLDEQYF.

The chain carries TRBV5-8 and TRBJ2-6, with 11 positions matching TRBD2. V shed 4 bases and J 0 bases; nucleotides not matched to a gene: 6. The CDR3 consists of 18 residues. The germline gives CDR1 SGHTS, CDR2 YDEGEE. The CDR3 sequence is CASSEGLAVSSGANVLTF. In DNA, the CDR3 is TGTGCCAGCAGCGAGGGACTAGCGGTTAGCTCTGGGGCCAACGTCCTGACTTTC.

To note about this clone: A much larger clone differs from this one at a single base, so this may be a read error. The chain recombines TRBV5-6 with TRBJ2-7; 9 positions agree with TRBD1. CDR1 is SGHDT, CDR2 YYEEEE, per germline. The length of the CDR3 is 15 residues. The V and J ends lost 2 bases and 0 bases, in that order; junction bases with no gene match: 3. The CDR3: CASSLAGQGSYEQYF. For the CDR3, the DNA is TGTGCCAGCAGCTTAGCGGGACAGGGCTCCTACGAGCAGTACTTC.

This clone has a single count. The V gene is TRBV6-5, the J gene TRBJ2-5; D could derive from TRBD1 or TRBD2 (5 bases each). Trimming stripped 6 bases from V and 1 base from J, with 15 bases between. CDR1 is MNHEY and CDR2 is SVGAGI in the germline V gene. This CDR3 spans 15 amino acids. The CDR3 sequence: CASSPQPGRQETQYF. Here the CDR3 DNA reads TGTGCCAGCAGCCCACAGCCGGGACGCCAAGAGACCCAGTACTTC.

This chain connects TRBV6-5 to TRBJ2-1, with D tentatively TRBD1 or TRBD2 (5 bases each). With 6 bases removed from V and 0 bases from J, the gap between germline ends came to 12 bases. The CDR3 is 15 amino acids. Germline-derived CDR1 and CDR2 are MNHEY and SVGAGI. The CDR3 loop reads CASSRGVSSYNEQFF. The CDR3 DNA is TGTGCCAGCAGCCGAGGGGTGAGCTCCTACAATGAGCAGTTCTTC.

The gene calls are TRBV6-6 and TRBJ2-1, with D possibly matching TRBD2 (6 bases). Trimming took 10 bases from V and 4 from J, leaving 14 bases between them. CDR1 is MNHNY, CDR2 SVGAGI, per germline (reference sequence). The CDR3 covers 13 residues. CDR3 DNA sequence: TGTGCCACCCAAGGGAGGATTTACAATGAGCAGTTCTTC. Protein product: CATQGRIYNEQFF.

Details on this clone: The same CDR3 also results from other DNA sequences found in this sample. The V and J genes are TRBV29-1 and TRBJ2-7, with D hard to call. The CDR3 spans 12 residues. The ends were cut back, 6 bases at V and 2 bases at J, with 11 bases in the middle. Germline lookup yields CDR1 SQVTM and CDR2 ANQGSEA. For the CDR3, the DNA is TGCAGCGTCGGTCTTGGGACCTACGAGCAGTACTTC. Translating gives CSVGLGTYEQYF.

The CDR3 DNA is TGTGCCAGCAGAACAAGCTCTGATGAGCAGTTCTTC. Its translation: CASRTSSDEQFF. The V call is TRBV28, the J call TRBJ2-1; no clear D. The length of the CDR3 is 12 residues. Germline lookup yields CDR1 MDHEN and CDR2 SYDVKM. Trimming pared 6 bases from V and 8 bases from J, leaving 11 bases between.

The chain combines TRBV6-5 with TRBJ2-7; D perhaps matches TRBD1 (6 bases). The CDR3 has 13 amino acids. With 6 bases removed from V and 5 bases from J, the gap between germline ends came to 14 bases. CDR1 MNHEY and CDR2 SVGAGI come from the germline V gene. The CDR3 loop reads CASSPGQWHEQYF. The CDR3 DNA follows: TGTGCCAGCAGCCCCGGACAGTGGCACGAGCAGTACTTC.

To note about this clone: The junction does not match germline at one end; this may be a read error. V usage is TRBV10-3 and J usage is TRBJ1-1; 7 bases align to TRBD1. This CDR3 region has 12 residues. Germline V gene lookup returns CDR1 ENHRY and CDR2 SYGVKD. CDR3 in amino acids: CAISGRTGEMWF. The DNA for the CDR3 is TGTGCCATCAGTGGCCGTACAGGGGAAATGTGGTTT.

This clone was recorded only once. This chain connects TRBV30 to TRBJ2-1; no clear D. The CDR3 totals 15 residues. Trimming stripped 1 base from V and 0 bases from J, with 10 bases between. Germline values: CDR1 GTSNPN, CDR2 SVGIG (reference sequence). The CDR3 sequence is CAWSDGLFSYNEQFF. The CDR3 nucleotides read TGTGCCTGGAGTGATGGATTATTCTCCTACAATGAGCAGTTCTTC.

CDR3 DNA: TGCAGCGTTGTGGGGGGCACTGAAGCTTTCTTT. Residues: CSVVGGTEAFF. The rearrangement uses TRBV29-1 and TRBJ1-1, with a possible D match to TRBD1 (5 bases). Germline lookup yields CDR1 SQVTM and CDR2 ANQGSEA. V lost 4 bases to trimming and J lost 4 bases, with 7 bases between them. The CDR3 totals 11 residues.

The V gene is TRBV28, the J gene TRBJ1-5, with 8 bases lining up with TRBD1. This CDR3 comprises 19 residues. V dropped 5 bases and J dropped 0; count of bases not matched to a gene: 15. The germline V gene has CDR1 MDHEN and CDR2 SYDVKM. This chain's CDR3 is CASSPPSGTGVYSNQPQHF. CDR3 nucleotides: TGTGCCAGCAGTCCCCCTTCCGGGACAGGCGTTTATAGCAATCAGCCCCAGCATTTT.

The chain uses TRBV9 and TRBJ2-2; tentative D call: TRBD2 (6 bases). This CDR3 is 15 amino acids long. The V end was cut by 2 bases, the J end by 1 base, with 9 bases between. The germline V gene encodes CDR1 SGDLS and CDR2 YYNGEE. The CDR3 loop reads CASSVGSGNTGELFF. The CDR3 DNA reads TGTGCCAGCAGCGTCGGGAGTGGGAACACCGGGGAGCTGTTTTTT.

This clone was detected only once. This chain connects TRBV4-1 to TRBJ2-1, with D possibly being TRBD1 or TRBD2 (6 bases each). The CDR3 contains 16 residues. Germline V gene data show CDR1 as MGHRA and CDR2 as YSYEKL. V was shortened by 4 bases and J by 4 bases, with 17 bases between the two germline ends. The CDR3 nucleotides read TGCGCCAGCAGCCTTACACTAGGGGGGTATTACAATGAGCAGTTCTTC. Translated: CASSLTLGGYYNEQFF.

V usage is TRBV27 and J usage is TRBJ2-7, with 7 bases aligning to TRBD1. Germline V gene data show CDR1 as MNHEY and CDR2 as SMNVEV (reference sequence). V shed 1 base and J 3 bases; nucleotides not matched to a gene: 3. The CDR3 runs 14 residues. CDR3 region: CASSLYRDSYEQYF. CDR3 DNA: TGTGCCAGCAGTTTATACCGGGACAGCTACGAGCAGTACTTC.

The chain links TRBV6-5 to TRBJ2-1; 8 positions agree with TRBD2. This CDR3 is built from 13 residues. V shed 6 bases and J 6 bases; nucleotides not matched to a gene: 4. The germline V gene encodes CDR1 MNHEY and CDR2 SVGAGI. The CDR3 sequence: CASSGRATNEQFF. The DNA for the CDR3 is TGTGCCAGCAGCGGGAGGGCAACCAATGAGCAGTTCTTC.

The V call is TRBV7-8, the J call TRBJ1-3; D unresolved. The germline V gene encodes CDR1 SGHVS and CDR2 FQNEAQ. The CDR3 contains 14 residues. V lost 4 bases and J 0 bases, leaving 7 bases between the germline ends. The CDR3 sequence is CASSYDSSGNTIYF. In DNA, the CDR3 is TGTGCCAGCAGCTACGATAGCTCTGGAAACACCATATATTTT.

This clone was counted once. The chain carries TRBV4-2 and TRBJ2-1; D possibly uses TRBD1 or TRBD2 (5 bases each). V lost 1 base and J lost 8, with 18 bases in between. There are 16 residues in the CDR3. Germline CDR1 LGHNA, CDR2 YNFKEQ. In nucleotides, the CDR3 is TGTGCCAGCAGCCAAGCAAGGGAATGGGGGAATGATGAGCAGTTCTTC. Translated: CASSQAREWGNDEQFF.

The chain uses TRBV28 and TRBJ1-2; 11 positions match TRBD1. V was pared by 6 bases and J by 7 bases, with 7 bases of the junction left unmatched. The CDR3 consists of 14 residues. Germline loops: CDR1 MDHEN, CDR2 SYDVKM. The CDR3 region has the DNA TGTGCCAGCAGCCTGACCGGGACAGGGGGTGGCTACACCTTC. Translation gives CASSLTGTGGGYTF.

This sequence joins TRBV27 and TRBJ2-1, with TRBD1 matching 9 bases. The CDR3 covers 14 residues. With 8 bases clipped from V and 3 bases from J, the junction kept 5 bases outside the gene matches. Germline lookup yields CDR1 MNHEY and CDR2 SMNVEV (reference sequence). CDR3 nucleotide sequence: TGTGCCAGCGCCACAGGGGGCGACTACAATGAGCAGTTCTTC. This codes for CASATGGDYNEQFF.